The subject of this entry is one T cell receptor (beta chain). The data originate from a study of shared clonotypes between healthy human individuals. The V gene's germline CDR1 is SGHDT and CDR2 YYEEEE. The CDR3 has 14 residues. Assay used: immunoSEQ multiplex PCR; TCRdb lists only in-frame clones, some missing. The data show around 1.1 million clones, with about 80% seen just once and under 0.8% held by the top ten. The sequenced sample consisted of memory CD4+ T cells from PBMCs. The sample's subset: CD45RA-negative fraction. The chain recombines TRBV5-6 with TRBJ2-5, with a tentative D call TRBD1 (5 bases). Near its end, the DNA agrees better with TRBJ2-7, so the J call may be wrong. The receptor was derived from a man aged 18 to 29 in good health. Some clones in this sample may be carry-over from other donors' samples. The CDR3 DNA reads as TGTGCCAGCAGCCGCAGGGTGGGATCGTACGAGCAGTACTTC. It specifies CASSRRVGSYEQYF.